This is a list of T cell receptor beta chains from one sample in a study of blood T cell repertoires in COVID-19. Sequencing was performed with immunoSEQ multiplex PCR; in TCRdb, only in-frame clones are kept and a portion is missing. The data hold some 350,000 clones, with over 80% observed a single time. The sequencing input was peripheral blood. The receptors here all came from a woman aged 45-59 years with COVID-19, enrolled during active disease. Each CDR3 is given with its conserved first and last residue. Each record gives: clone size, D gene, V gene, J gene, CDR3 DNA, CDR3 protein. A D gene is named only where the DNA matches it firmly. Clone size is not always given. Where it is, it says once, few, many or a class for expanded clones.

>.|TRBD1|TRBV4-3|TRBJ1-5
TGCGCCAGCAGCCAAGATCTTAACAGGGGAGGACAGCCCCAGCATTTT
CASSQDLNRGGQPQHF
>.|TRBD1|TRBV18|TRBJ2-5
TGTGCCAGCTCACCAGCAGGGGGCATGTTAGAGACCCAGTACTTC
CASSPAGGMLETQYF
>.|TRBD1|TRBV19|TRBJ1-1
TGTGCCAGTAGCTCGGGACAGAAAAACACTGAAGCTTTCTTT
CASSSGQKNTEAFF
>once|TRBD2|TRBV27|TRBJ2-7
TGTGCCAGCAGTTTCCATGGCGGGGGAGCCTACGAGCAGTACTTC
CASSFHGGGAYEQYF
>.|.|TRBV5-1|TRBJ1-1
TGCGCCAGCAGCTTAAGCACAGGGAATGTGAACACTGAAGCTTTCTTT
CASSLSTGNVNTEAFF
>.|.|TRBV4-1|TRBJ2-7
TGCGCCAGCAGCCAAGATAATCGCAGAACCTACGAGCAGTACTTC
CASSQDNRRTYEQYF
>.|TRBD2|TRBV7-2|TRBJ2-7
TGTGCCAGCAGCTTGGGACTAGCCCAGTACTTC
CASSLGLAQYF
>.|TRBD1|TRBV6-6|TRBJ2-7
TGTGCCAGTCGACAGGGTGGATACGAGCAGTACTTC
CASRQGGYEQYF
>.|.|TRBV29-1|TRBJ1-5
TGCAGCGTCTCGGGGAGGGCGGATCAGCCCCAGCATTTT
CSVSGRADQPQHF
>.|TRBD2|TRBV10-2|TRBJ2-7
TGCGCCAGCAGTGGGACCGGGACTAGCAGATTTCTCTACGAGCAGTACTTC
CASSGTGTSRFLYEQYF
>.|TRBD2|TRBV19|TRBJ2-1
TGTGCCAGTAGTATCGCGGGACTAGCGGCTGAGCAGTTCTTC
CASSIAGLAAEQFF
>.|TRBD1|TRBV25-1|TRBJ2-7
TGTGCCAGCAGTGCGAACCCCGGGACAGGGGGCTACGAGCAGTACTTC
CASSANPGTGGYEQYF
>.|.|TRBV4-3|TRBJ1-2
TGCGCCAGCAGCCAAGAAAGAGGGCATGGCTACACCTTC
CASSQERGHGYTF
>.|TRBD1|TRBV3-1/TRBV3-2|TRBJ1-4
TGTGCCAGCAGCCAACCCGGGACAGGGCTTGGAAAACTGTTTTTT
CASSQPGTGLGKLFF
>few|TRBD2|TRBV4-2|TRBJ2-1
TGTGCCAGCAGCCAAGATAGCTTCCTAGCGGGGTACAATGAGCAGTTCTTC
CASSQDSFLAGYNEQFF
>.|.|TRBV27|TRBJ2-7
TGTGCCAGCAGTTTAGGAGGGTCAGGGCAGTACTTC
CASSLGGSGQYF
>.|.|TRBV6-5|TRBJ2-5
TGTGCCAGCAGTTCGTCGGAGACCCAGTACTTC
CASSSSETQYF
>once|.|TRBV6-5|TRBJ1-1
TGTGCCAGCAGTCGCGGGCAGGAAACTGAAGCTTTCTTT
CASSRGQETEAFF
>.|TRBD1|TRBV7-3|TRBJ2-5
TGTGCCAGCAGCTCCGGACAGGGACCCCTAGAGACCCAGTACTTC
CASSSGQGPLETQYF
>few|TRBD1|TRBV27|TRBJ1-5
TGTGCCAGCAGTGGACAGGGGGACAATCAGCCCCAGCATTTT
CASSGQGDNQPQHF
>once|.|TRBV9|TRBJ1-2
TGTGCCAGCAGCCCGGCTAACTATGGCTACACCTTC
CASSPANYGYTF
>.|.|TRBV5-1|TRBJ2-5
TGCGCCAGCAGCGAGGTACAGGTTCAAGAGACCCAGTACTTC
CASSEVQVQETQYF
>.|TRBD1|TRBV11-2|TRBJ2-7
TGTGCCAGCAGCCCCAACCCGGACAGGAGACAGTACTTC
CASSPNPDRRQYF
>.|.|TRBV11-1|TRBJ2-3
TGTGCCAGCAGCGCAGACCGCAGGGGAGATACGCAGTATTTT
CASSADRRGDTQYF
>.|.|TRBV4-1|TRBJ2-3
TGCGCCAGCAGCCAAGCTGGCAGCACAGATACGCAGTATTTT
CASSQAGSTDTQYF
>.|TRBD2|TRBV5-1|TRBJ2-6
TGCGCCAGCAGCTTGATGAGAGCGGGAGGAATCTCTGGGGCCAACGTCCTGACTTTC
CASSLMRAGGISGANVLTF
>few|.|TRBV4-2|TRBJ2-5
TGTGCCAGCAGCCAAGGTCACGGGGAAGAGACCCAGTACTTC
CASSQGHGEETQYF
>.|.|TRBV5-1|TRBJ2-7
TGCGCCAGCAGCCCAAAGTCGGGGTCCGAGCAGTACTTC
CASSPKSGSEQYF
>.|TRBD1|TRBV30|TRBJ1-1
TGTGCCTGGGGGACAGGGGTTTTGATCTTT
CAWGTGVLIF